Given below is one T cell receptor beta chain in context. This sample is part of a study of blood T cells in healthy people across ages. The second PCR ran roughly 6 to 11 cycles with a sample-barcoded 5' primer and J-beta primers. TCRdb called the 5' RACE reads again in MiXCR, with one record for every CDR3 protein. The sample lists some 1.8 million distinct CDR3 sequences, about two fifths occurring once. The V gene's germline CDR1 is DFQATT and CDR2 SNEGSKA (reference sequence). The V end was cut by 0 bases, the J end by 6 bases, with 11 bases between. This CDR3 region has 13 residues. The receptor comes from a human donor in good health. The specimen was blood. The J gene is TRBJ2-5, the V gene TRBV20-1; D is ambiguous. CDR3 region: CSARERQLQTQYF. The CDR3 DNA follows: TGCAGTGCTAGAGAACGGCAGTTACAGACCCAGTACTTC.